This T cell receptor beta chain was identified during a study of vaccination effects on CD4 cells after COVID-19. With the ViraFEST assay, the study expanded antigen-specific CD4+ T cells using viral peptide pools, then sequenced them. Culturing for 9 to 10 days preceded CD4+ T cell isolation. Neither prior SARS-CoV-2 infection nor positive nucleocapsid antibodies were present in the vaccine recipients. Cultures of a few million PBMC per well contained about 10 IU/ml IL-2 plus 10 ug/ml peptides. On days 3 and 7, fresh IL-2 medium replaced half the medium. There are 17 residues in the CDR3. V shed 1 base and J shed 3 bases, with 16 bases lying between them. Germline assignment: CDR1 LGHNT and CDR2 FRNRAP. A note on this clone: What it recognizes is unknown.

The assay was immunoSEQ multiplex PCR, and TCRdb's table has in-frame clones only and misses some. The sample has around 71,000 clones, roughly 78% seen once. V usage is TRBV12-5 and J usage is TRBJ1-3; a weak D match, TRBD1 (6 bases). This receptor was taken from a human donor who received a COVID-19 vaccine. Sample: CD4+ T cells from PBMCs cultured with HCoV-OC43 spike peptides, taken before COVID-19 vaccination. Regarding subset: HCoV-OC43 spike overlapping peptide pool stimulation. CDR3 in amino acids: CASGLGRDRSYGNTIYF. The DNA for the CDR3 is TGTGCTAGTGGTTTGGGGCGTGACAGGTCTTATGGAAACACCATATATTTT.